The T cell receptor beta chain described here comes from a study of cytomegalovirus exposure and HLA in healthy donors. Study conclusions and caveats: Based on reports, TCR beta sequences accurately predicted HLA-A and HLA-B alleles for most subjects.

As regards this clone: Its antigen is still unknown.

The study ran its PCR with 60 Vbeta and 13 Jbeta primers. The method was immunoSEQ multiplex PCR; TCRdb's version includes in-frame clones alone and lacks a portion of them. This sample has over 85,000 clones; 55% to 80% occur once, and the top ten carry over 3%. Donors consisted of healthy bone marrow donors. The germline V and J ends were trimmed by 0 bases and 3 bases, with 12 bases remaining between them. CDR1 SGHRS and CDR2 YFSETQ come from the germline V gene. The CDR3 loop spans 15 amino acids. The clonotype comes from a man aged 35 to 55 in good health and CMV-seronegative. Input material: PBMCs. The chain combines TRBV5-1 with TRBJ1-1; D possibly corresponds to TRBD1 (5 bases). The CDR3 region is CASSLAQGLDTEAFF. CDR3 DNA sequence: TGCGCCAGCAGCTTGGCCCAGGGCCTGGACACTGAAGCTTTCTTT.